This T cell receptor (beta chain) was sequenced during a study of blood T cell repertoires in COVID-19. CDR3 length equals 21 residues. After removal of 0 bases from V and 1 base from J, the junction contained 11 bases not matched to a gene. The table came from immunoSEQ multiplex PCR; TCRdb's copy has only in-frame clones and leaves some out. Of over 7,500 clones in the sample, 81% were seen once. This sequence was found in a man between 60 and 75 years old with active COVID-19. The V call is TRBV23-1, the J call TRBJ2-1; 14 nucleotides agree with TRBD2. TRBV23-1 is treated as an ORF (open reading frame) with a function not yet certain. The sequenced material came from peripheral blood. DNA of the CDR3: TGCGCCAGCAGTCAATCGCTTACTAGGACTAGCGGGAGGCGTTCCTACAATGAGCAGTTCTTC. This sequence encodes CASSQSLTRTSGRRSYNEQFF.